Listed below are T cell receptor beta chains from one sample, sequenced in a study of regulatory T cells in long-lasting Graves disease. In TCRdb, the multiplex PCR reads were re-called with MiXCR into one record per CDR3 protein. The sample includes a few hundred thousand distinct CDR3 sequences, around 20% of them seen just once. Sequencing used peripheral blood mononuclear cells (PBMCs), obtained at new diagnosis, from a patient treated with antithyroid drugs. The receptors were gathered from a female donor with Graves disease. The CDR3 runs from the conserved cysteine through the conserved F or W. Each record gives: clone size, CDR3 length, J gene, D gene, V gene, CDR3 DNA, CDR3 protein. A D gene is named only where the DNA matches it firmly. The listing skips clone size in some rows; elsewhere it reads once, few, many or a size class.

many | 13 | TRBJ1-2 | . | TRBV27 | TGTGCCAGCAGTTTGAAGGGGATCTATGGCTACACCTTC | CASSLKGIYGYTF
. | 17 | TRBJ2-5 | TRBD2 | TRBV20-1 | TGCAGTGCTAGACCTATAGGACTAGCGGGGGGGCAGGAGACCCAGTACTTC | CSARPIGLAGGQETQYF
many | 18 | TRBJ2-1 | . | TRBV2 | TGTGCCAGCAGTGAAGCGGATCTCCGGGACACAACTCGGAATGAGCAGTTCTTC | CASSEADLRDTTRNEQFF
many | 13 | TRBJ2-2 | . | TRBV7-2 | TGTGCCAGCAGCTTGAAACAGGCCGGGGAGCTGTTTTTT | CASSLKQAGELFF
many | 11 | TRBJ1-5 | TRBD1 | TRBV20-1 | TGCAGTGCGGGACAGCCCGCGGCCCAGCATTTT | CSAGQPAAQHF
. | 15 | TRBJ1-1 | TRBD1 | TRBV7-2 | TGTGCCAGCAGCGCGTTGACAGGGGGTTACACTGAAGCTTTCTTT | CASSALTGGYTEAFF
many | 13 | TRBJ2-7 | TRBD1 | TRBV30 | TGTGCCTGGAACCGGGACAGGGGCTACGAGCAGTACTTC | CAWNRDRGYEQYF
. | 12 | TRBJ1-5 | . | TRBV7-9 | TGTGCCAGCAGCTTAGAAAGTCAGCCCCAGCATTTT | CASSLESQPQHF
once | 15 | TRBJ2-7 | . | TRBV7-3 | TGTGCCAGCAGCTCAGGTTCGACCGGGGGTGTTGAGCAGTACTTC | CASSSGSTGGVEQYF
few | 17 | TRBJ1-2 | . | TRBV4-2 | TGTGCCAGCAGCCAAGAAGGGCGCAGGCAAACTAACTATGGCTACACCTTC | CASSQEGRRQTNYGYTF
many | 14 | TRBJ1-6 | . | TRBV10-3 | TGTGCCATCAGTGAGGCGACAAGAGATTCACCCCTCCACTTT | CAISEATRDSPLHF
. | 15 | TRBJ2-3 | TRBD1 | TRBV6-1 | TGTGCCAGCAGAACAGGGACAGGTGCATGGGATACGCAGTATTTT | CASRTGTGAWDTQYF
few | 15 | TRBJ2-1 | TRBD2 | TRBV6-1 | TGTGCCAGCAGTGAGGGACTAGCGTCCTACAATGAGCAGTTCTTC | CASSEGLASYNEQFF
many | 12 | TRBJ2-3 | . | TRBV20-1 | TGCAGTGCGGTGAAGGACACAGATACGCAGTATTTT | CSAVKDTDTQYF
many | 14 | TRBJ2-2 | . | TRBV30 | TGTGCCTGGAGTCGAAGCATTAACACCGGGGAGCTGTTTTTT | CAWSRSINTGELFF
many | 15 | TRBJ2-2 | . | TRBV7-3 | TGTGCCAGCAGCTTAACGAGGAGTGGCACCGGGGAGCTGTTTTTT | CASSLTRSGTGELFF
. | 16 | TRBJ2-7 | TRBD2 | TRBV6-2/TRBV6-3 | TGTGCCAGCAGTTTCCCACTATCCAGCGGGGTAGACGAGCAGTACTTC | CASSFPLSSGVDEQYF